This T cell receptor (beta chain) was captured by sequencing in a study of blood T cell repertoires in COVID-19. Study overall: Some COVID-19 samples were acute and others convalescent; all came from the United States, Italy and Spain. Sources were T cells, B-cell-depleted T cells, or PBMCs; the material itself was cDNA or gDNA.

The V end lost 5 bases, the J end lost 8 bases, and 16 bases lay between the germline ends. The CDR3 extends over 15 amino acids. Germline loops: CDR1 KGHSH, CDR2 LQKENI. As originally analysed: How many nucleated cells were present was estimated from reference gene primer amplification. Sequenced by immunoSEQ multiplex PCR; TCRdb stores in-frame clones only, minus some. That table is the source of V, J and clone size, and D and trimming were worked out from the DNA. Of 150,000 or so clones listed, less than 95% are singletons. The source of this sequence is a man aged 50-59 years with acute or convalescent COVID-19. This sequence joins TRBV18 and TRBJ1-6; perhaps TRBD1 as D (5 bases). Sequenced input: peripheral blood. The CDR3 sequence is CASSSRRGEHSPLHF. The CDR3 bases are TGTGCCAGCTCATCCAGGCGGGGGGAACATTCACCCCTCCACTTT.